A single sample is the source of the 3 T cell receptor beta chains below, sequenced in a study of naive and memory T cell subsets (dated by TCRdb to about 2017). The treatment or condition label, as the study defines it: skin biopsy from PPD injection site in Mantoux-positive individual. The study reported a robust and sensitive protocol to amplify, sequence and analyze TCRs, based on 3' ligation of a UMI-containing oligonucleotide to TCR cDNA. Library prep was done by UMI-ligation and nested PCR. Sequencing relied on an Illumina MiSeq. The ligated cDNA was amplified in four rounds of PCR with nested alpha and beta constant region primers together with the SP2 primer. TCRdb trimmed the raw reads at Q25, called clones with MiXCR and kept productive beta chains. Rows merge per CDR3 protein into single entries with the most common DNA and genes. The sample records about 37,000 distinct CDR3 sequences, roughly 9.6% of which are singletons. The ten largest clones take up about 4% of the sample.

Source: skin, taken from a tuberculin skin test site. The receptor source for this set is an adult in good health.

This clonotype was seen only a few times. The V and J genes are TRBV6-6 and TRBJ2-7, with D tentatively TRBD2 (6 bases). The V and J ends lost 4 bases and 3 bases respectively, with 16 bases between them. Germline V gene sequence: CDR1 MNHNY, CDR2 SVGAGI (reference sequence). This CDR3 region has 15 residues. CDR3 amino acids: CASSSPGESLYEQYF. Written as DNA, the CDR3 is TGTGCCAGCAGTTCCCCGGGGGAAAGTCTCTACGAGCAGTACTTC.

Many counts were recorded for this clonotype. The rearrangement joins TRBV20-1 to TRBJ1-2; the D gene is possibly TRBD1 (6 bases). Germline CDR1 reads DFQATT; CDR2 reads SNEGSKA (reference sequence). This CDR3 comprises 13 residues. V was shortened by 0 bases and J by 8 bases, with 13 bases between the two germline ends. This chain's CDR3 is CSAREGGGRGYTF. For the CDR3, the DNA is TGCAGTGCTAGAGAAGGGGGAGGTCGGGGCTACACCTTC.

This rearrangement joins TRBV11-2 to TRBJ1-3; D is undetermined. Germline loops: CDR1 SGHAT, CDR2 FQNNGV. This CDR3 is built from 17 residues. V lost 1 base, J lost 4 bases, and 17 bases lay in between. The CDR3 here is CASSLAGWETGGNTIYF. In nucleotides, the CDR3 is TGTGCCAGCAGCTTAGCGGGTTGGGAGACCGGCGGAAACACCATATATTTT.